The next 26 T cell receptor beta chains were all read from a single sample in a study of Ad26.COV2.S vaccination and SARS-CoV-2 variants. The protocol was immunoSEQ multiplex PCR, while the TCRdb copy is restricted to in-frame clones and leaves out a portion. Found here are around 500,000 clones, around 89% of them singletons; the top ten hold 1.7%. Treatment described: roughly 19 received Ad26.COV2.S at low or high dose, single or two shots; 5 received placebo; per-sample allocation not given. All samples were drawn on day 63, counting from the first vaccine or placebo injection. The material was peripheral blood, obtained in a trial of Ad26.COV2.S vaccine versus placebo. These receptors were obtained from a person between 18 and 60 years old who received the Ad26.COV2.S COVID-19 vaccine or a placebo.

This sequence joins TRBV24-1 and TRBJ2-1; D possibly corresponds to TRBD1 (5 bases). The CDR3 spans 14 residues. Per germline, CDR1 KGHDR and CDR2 SFDVKD. Trimming took off 1 base at V and 7 bases at J, with 10 bases between the two ends. CDR3 in DNA: TGTGCCACCAGTGATTTTAAAGGGGTGAATGAGCAGTTCTTC. Protein sequence: CATSDFKGVNEQFF.

In its sample, this clone was seen once. CDR3 region: CASSLSPGPNEKLFF. As DNA, the CDR3 is TGTGCCAGCAGCTTATCTCCAGGTCCGAATGAAAAACTGTTTTTT. The chain links TRBV7-6 to TRBJ1-4; no firm D call. V was shortened by 2 bases and J by 5 bases, with 12 bases between the two germline ends. Germline V lookup: CDR1 SGHVS, CDR2 FNYEAQ. This CDR3 is built from 15 residues.

This chain uses TRBV5-1 with TRBJ1-1; D gene unclear. This CDR3 has 14 amino acids. The V gene lost 0 bases and the J gene lost 3 bases, with 9 bases spanning the gap. CDR1 is SGHRS and CDR2 is YFSETQ in the germline V gene. CDR3 bases: TGCGCCAGCAGCTTGGGAGGGATCGACACTGAAGCTTTCTTT. Its protein is CASSLGGIDTEAFF.

The CDR3 DNA reads TGTGCCAGGCAGACTAGCGGGGAGACCCAGTACTTC. Protein product: CARQTSGETQYF. The chain joins TRBV9 to TRBJ2-5; 10 bases line up with TRBD2. The V gene's germline CDR1 is SGDLS and CDR2 YYNGEE. The CDR3 is made up of 12 amino acids. V shed 8 bases and J 5 bases; nucleotides not matched to a gene: 3.

The chain carries TRBV11-1 and TRBJ2-2; TRBD1 agrees at 7 bases. CDR1 and CDR2 from the germline V gene are SGHAT and FQDESV (reference sequence). This CDR3 comprises 13 residues. Trimming at V came to 5 bases and at J to 5 bases, leaving 2 bases not matched to a gene. The CDR3 loop reads CASSKTGTGELFF. CDR3 DNA: TGTGCCAGCAGCAAGACAGGGACCGGGGAGCTGTTTTTT.

The chain has TRBV5-4 and TRBJ1-2; D gene unclear. This CDR3 comprises 14 residues. Germline CDR1 and CDR2: SGHNT and YYREEE (reference sequence). The V end was cut by 6 bases, the J end by 4 bases, with 16 bases between. CDR3 sequence (DNA): TGTGCCAGCACCTTTGGGCTTAAGGGCTATGGCTACACCTTC. Translation: CASTFGLKGYGYTF.

V usage is TRBV15 and J usage is TRBJ2-6; 9 bases line up with TRBD1. Germline V CDR1 and CDR2: LNHNV, YYDKDF (reference sequence). The CDR3 sequence is 21 residues long. V was pared by 1 base and J by 2 bases, with 15 bases of the junction left unmatched. The CDR3: CATSRVTPWDREAPGANVLTF. DNA of the CDR3: TGTGCCACCAGCAGAGTCACCCCTTGGGACAGGGAGGCACCTGGGGCCAACGTCCTGACTTTC. The full variable domain, completed using reference TRBV15 and TRBJ2-6, is DAMVIQNPRYQVTQFGKPVTLSCSQTLNHNVMYWYQQKSSQAPKLLFHYYDKDFNNEADTPDNFQSRRPNTSFCFLDIRSPGLGDTAMYLCATSRVTPWDREAPGANVLTFGAGSRLTVL.

This chain connects TRBV3-1 (or the pseudogene TRBV3-2) to TRBJ2-2; tentative D call: TRBD2 (5 bases). CDR3 size: 18 residues. Between the trimmed V and J ends, which lost 0 bases and 6 bases, there was a span of 20 bases. CDR1 is LGHDT and CDR2 is YNNKEL in the germline V gene (reference sequence). CDR3 residues: CASSQDPWESRKAGELFF. The CDR3 DNA sequence: TGTGCCAGCAGCCAAGACCCCTGGGAGAGCCGGAAGGCCGGGGAGCTGTTTTTT.

This sequence joins TRBV28 and TRBJ2-2; D gene uncertain. The CDR3 length is 13 residues. Germline CDR1 reads MDHEN; CDR2 reads SYDVKM. V shed 3 bases and J shed 2 bases, with 4 bases lying between them. The CDR3 nucleotides are TGTGCCAGCAGTTTCCCAAACACCGGGGAGCTGTTTTTT. Protein product: CASSFPNTGELFF.

V is TRBV6-5 and J is TRBJ2-4; the D gene is possibly TRBD1 (6 bases). Germline values: CDR1 MNHEY, CDR2 SVGAGI. The CDR3 sequence is 12 residues long. V shed 11 bases and J shed 6 bases, with 14 bases lying between them. For the CDR3, the DNA is TGTGCCTGCCTCCAGGGGCCAAACATTCAGTACTTC. Encoded protein: CACLQGPNIQYF.

The rearrangement joins TRBV2 to TRBJ1-5; D gene unclear. Germline V gene lookup returns CDR1 SNHLY and CDR2 FYNNEI. The V end lost 6 bases, the J end lost 5 bases, and 17 bases lay between the germline ends. CDR3 length: 15 residues. Written as DNA, the CDR3 is TGTGCCAGCAGCGAGACAAACATGCTTCATCAGCCCCAGCATTTT. It translates to CASSETNMLHQPQHF.

The chain's CDR3 is CATSRAGSTYEQYF. The CDR3 DNA is TGTGCCACCAGCAGAGCGGGCTCGACCTACGAGCAGTACTTC. J is TRBJ2-7 and V is TRBV15; D is unclear. CDR1 is LNHNV and CDR2 is YYDKDF in the germline V gene (reference sequence). The CDR3 loop spans 14 amino acids. Trimming pared 1 base from V and 2 bases from J, leaving 9 bases between.

The V gene is TRBV4-2, the J gene TRBJ1-3; D gene uncertain. Trimming shortened V by 1 base and J by 3 bases, and 4 bases separated the two germline ends. The germline gives CDR1 LGHNA, CDR2 YNFKEQ. The CDR3 spans 13 residues. The CDR3: CASSQGGGNTIYF. For the CDR3, the DNA is TGTGCCAGCAGCCAAGGTGGTGGAAACACCATATATTTT.

This clone was counted only a few times. The rearrangement links TRBV7-9 to TRBJ2-1; D is undetermined. CDR1 and CDR2 from the germline V gene are SEHNR and FQNEAQ (reference sequence). The CDR3 is 12 amino acids. V was shortened by 1 base and J by 8 bases, with 6 bases between the two germline ends. CDR3 in amino acids: CASSLVRDEQFF. In nucleotides, the CDR3 is TGTGCCAGCAGCTTAGTTAGGGATGAGCAGTTCTTC.

The chain joins TRBV6-5 to TRBJ1-1, with 10 bases aligning to TRBD1. The CDR3 sequence is 15 residues long. In germline, CDR1 is MNHEY, CDR2 SVGAGI. J gave up 6 bases and V 4 bases, and 8 bases lay outside the gene matches. DNA for the CDR3: TGTGCCAGCAGTTCCCTCGGGACAGGGGACTCTGAAGCTTTCTTT. This translates into CASSSLGTGDSEAFF.

The V gene is TRBV7-6, the J gene TRBJ2-1, with 10 bases fitting TRBD1. Germline V lookup: CDR1 SGHVS, CDR2 FNYEAQ. This CDR3 comprises 15 residues. V lost 4 bases, J lost 6 bases, and 6 bases stayed unmatched. CDR3 loop: CASSSGQGQGNEQFF. The CDR3, as DNA: TGTGCCAGCAGCTCGGGACAGGGGCAGGGCAATGAGCAGTTCTTC.

This rearrangement joins TRBV5-8 to TRBJ2-2; possibly TRBD1 for D (6 bases). This CDR3 comprises 14 residues. V was shortened by 2 bases and J by 6 bases, with 11 bases between the two germline ends. Germline assignment: CDR1 SGHTS and CDR2 YDEGEE. CDR3 coding DNA: TGTGCCAGCAGCTTTACAGGGATGTCCGGGGAGCTGTTTTTT. It codes for CASSFTGMSGELFF. The full variable domain, its missing parts supplied by reference TRBV5-8 and TRBJ2-2, is EAGVTQSPTHLIKTRGQQATLRCSPISGHTSVYWYQQALGLGLQFLLWYDEGEERNRGNFPPRFSGRQFPNYSSELNVNALELEDSALYLCASSFTGMSGELFFGEGSRLTVL.

The chain joins TRBV9 to TRBJ2-3, with 16 nucleotides matching TRBD2. The length of the CDR3 is 19 residues. Germline CDR1 is SGDLS and CDR2 is YYNGEE. V lost 6 bases to trimming and J lost 3 bases; unmatched junction nucleotides: 13. The CDR3 protein is CASTPGTSGGAHATDTQYF. CDR3 bases: TGTGCCAGCACTCCGGGGACTAGCGGGGGGGCGCATGCTACAGATACGCAGTATTTT.

This chain joins TRBV3-1 (or the pseudogene TRBV3-2) and TRBJ2-7; TRBD2 agrees at 7 bases. Trimming cost V 1 base and J 2 bases; bases outside gene matches: 14. CDR1 and CDR2 (germline): LGHDT, YNNKEL (reference sequence). This CDR3 contains 18 residues. The CDR3 DNA sequence: TGTGCCAGCAGCCAAGCGGTCGGGAGAGGCGGGAGACCCTACGAGCAGTACTTC. This translates into CASSQAVGRGGRPYEQYF.

This clone showed up just a few times. The V and J genes are TRBV28 and TRBJ2-7, with TRBD1 matching 8 bases. CDR3 size: 14 residues. Per germline, CDR1 MDHEN and CDR2 SYDVKM. J lost 0 bases, V lost 6 bases, and 4 bases had no gene match. CDR3 in amino acids: CASRPDRGSYEQYF. DNA of the CDR3: TGTGCCAGCAGGCCAGACAGGGGCTCCTACGAGCAGTACTTC. Filled out from reference TRBV28 and TRBJ2-7, the complete variable domain reads DVKVTQSSRYLVKRTGEKVFLECVQDMDHENMFWYRQDPGLGLRLIYFSYDVKMKEKGDIPEGYSVSREKKERFSLILESASTNQTSMYLCASRPDRGSYEQYFGPGTRLTVT.

The CDR3 sequence: CASRGTPLSNQPQHF. For the CDR3, the DNA is TGTGCCAGCAGGGGGACACCCCTTAGCAATCAGCCCCAGCATTTT. The chain links TRBV6-5 to TRBJ1-5, with D possibly TRBD1 on 6 matching bases. CDR3 length equals 15 residues. V dropped 6 bases and J dropped 0 bases, with 12 bases sitting between them. Germline V gives CDR1 MNHEY, CDR2 SVGAGI.

V is TRBV6-5 and J is TRBJ2-2; TRBD1 aligns across 9 bases. Per the germline V gene, CDR1 is MNHEY and CDR2 is SVGAGI. V was clipped by 7 bases and J by 5 bases; unmatched bases: 8. The CDR3 is made up of 15 amino acids. For the CDR3, the DNA is TGTGCCAGCACGCCACCGGGACAGGGTACCGGGGAGCTGTTTTTT. Protein: CASTPPGQGTGELFF.

V is TRBV18 and J is TRBJ1-3; D unclear. Germline CDR1 reads KGHSH; CDR2 reads LQKENI. The CDR3 consists of 16 residues. The V and J ends lost 0 bases and 0 bases respectively, with 9 bases between them. The CDR3 region has the DNA TGTGCCAGCTCACCACCGAGGGCCAGCTCTGGAAACACCATATATTTT. This codes for CASSPPRASSGNTIYF.

V and J are TRBV27 and TRBJ2-1; D is unclear. The germline V and J ends were trimmed by 4 bases and 0 bases, with 7 bases remaining between them. This CDR3 has 14 residues. Germline CDR1 reads MNHEY; CDR2 reads SMNVEV (reference sequence). DNA of the CDR3: TGTGCCAGCAGTTCCTGGGGCTCCTACAATGAGCAGTTCTTC. Residues: CASSSWGSYNEQFF.

The rearrangement links TRBV6-2 or TRBV6-3 to TRBJ1-1; D is ambiguous. Trimming cost V 5 bases and J 4 bases, with 8 bases left between them. The CDR3 length is 12 residues. CDR1 is MNHEY and CDR2 is SVGEGT in the germline V gene. The CDR3 DNA reads TGTGCCAGCAGTGTTCCGCCCACTGAAGCTTTCTTT. Its protein is CASSVPPTEAFF.

The rearrangement uses TRBV7-9 and TRBJ1-1; no reliable D call. Per germline, CDR1 SEHNR and CDR2 FQNEAQ (reference sequence). Trimming left V 5 bases short and J 0 bases short, with 28 bases between. The CDR3 is made up of 20 amino acids. DNA for the CDR3: TGTGCCAGCAGCACACGGCGTCTAAGGGAACTAAACGGAATGAACACTGAAGCTTTCTTT. This gives the protein CASSTRRLRELNGMNTEAFF.